The 31 T cell receptor beta chains below all came from one sample that was sequenced in a study of identical twins. From the 5' RACE reads, TCRdb called clonotypes with MiXCR, one entry per CDR3 protein. The sample lists 500,000 to 650,000 distinct CDR3 sequences; under 25% were seen once. These data also formed part of another study, on yellow fever vaccine responses in identical twins.

The sample taken for sequencing was CD4+ T cells sorted from blood. Receptor source: a woman younger than 35 in good health.

This clonotype has a count of ten or more. V is TRBV5-1 and J is TRBJ2-1, with D uncertain. The germline V and J ends were trimmed by 0 bases and 8 bases, with 6 bases remaining between them. The germline gives CDR1 SGHRS, CDR2 YFSETQ. This CDR3 comprises 12 residues. The CDR3 bases are TGCGCCAGCAGCTTGGGGGTGGATGAGCAGTTCTTC. Its translation is CASSLGVDEQFF.

This clonotype was seen more than once but under ten times. This chain uses TRBV12-3 or TRBV12-4 with TRBJ2-3, with TRBD2 as a possible D gene (6 bases). Trimming stripped 3 bases from V and 2 bases from J, with 15 bases between. CDR3 size: 16 residues. The CDR3 coding sequence is TGTGCCAGCAGTTTCCCCCCGGGGGTTATCACAGATACGCAGTATTTT. This codes for CASSFPPGVITDTQYF.

This clonotype was seen a handful of times. V is TRBV24-1 and J is TRBJ2-1; 9 nucleotides match TRBD2. Per the germline V gene, CDR1 is KGHDR and CDR2 is SFDVKD. Unmatched junction bases numbered 10, after V lost 5 bases and J lost 6 bases. The CDR3 spans 16 residues. In DNA, the CDR3 is TGTGCCACCAGTGCCCGAGGCGGGGGGGCCCGCAATGAGCAGTTCTTC. Translated: CATSARGGGARNEQFF.

This clonotype was seen a handful of times. The rearrangement joins TRBV29-1 to TRBJ2-2; 7 bases align to TRBD1. From germline, CDR1 is SQVTM and CDR2 ANQGSEA. J gave up 1 base and V 6 bases, and 5 bases lay outside the gene matches. The CDR3 contains 14 residues. CDR3 nucleotides: TGCAGCGTACTGGGACAGAAGAACACCGGGGAGCTGTTTTTT. Translating gives CSVLGQKNTGELFF.

This clonotype came up a few times. V gene TRBV11-2 combines with J gene TRBJ2-7; 8 nucleotides line up with TRBD1. There are 14 residues in the CDR3. J gave up 6 bases and V 5 bases, and 9 bases lay outside the gene matches. Germline V gene data show CDR1 as SGHAT and CDR2 as FQNNGV. Written as DNA, the CDR3 is TGTGCCAGCAGCCTCACGACAGGGGTTAGCGAGCAGTACGTC. As protein: CASSLTTGVSEQYV.

The chain is built from TRBV6-2 or TRBV6-3 and TRBJ1-1; the D gene is possibly TRBD1 (6 bases). V was shortened by 2 bases and J by 6 bases, with 16 bases between the two germline ends. CDR1 MNHEY and CDR2 SVGEGT come from the germline V gene. The CDR3 spans 15 residues. The CDR3 nucleotides read TGTGCCAGCAGTTACGGGGGCCCCTGGGGGGCTGAAGCTTTCTTT. Its translation is CASSYGGPWGAEAFF.

The genes are TRBV20-1 and TRBJ2-3; D unresolved. V was shortened by 3 bases and J by 1 base, with 11 bases between the two germline ends. Germline V gene lookup returns CDR1 DFQATT and CDR2 SNEGSKA (reference sequence). The CDR3 has 14 residues. CDR3 protein: CSARESLGTDTQYF. The CDR3 DNA is TGCAGTGCTAGGGAAAGCCTAGGCACAGATACGCAGTATTTT.

A few counts support this clonotype. The chain has TRBV7-9 and TRBJ2-7; D not certain. Trimming pared 1 base from V and 2 bases from J, leaving 6 bases between. This CDR3 comprises 13 residues. The germline V gene encodes CDR1 SEHNR and CDR2 FQNEAQ (reference sequence). The chain's CDR3 is CASSLEVAYEQYF. For the CDR3, the DNA is TGTGCCAGCAGCTTAGAAGTAGCCTACGAGCAGTACTTC.

The chain joins TRBV20-1 to TRBJ1-1, with D uncertain. V shed 6 bases and J shed 6 bases, with 11 bases lying between them. CDR1 DFQATT and CDR2 SNEGSKA come from the germline V gene (reference sequence). CDR3 size: 11 residues. In DNA form, the CDR3 reads TGCAGTGCGGCCCCGGTGGCTGAAGCTTTCTTT. This encodes CSAAPVAEAFF.

V is TRBV28 and J is TRBJ2-2; 7 bases match TRBD1. J was trimmed by 0 bases and V by 6 bases; bases with no gene match: 7. The CDR3 is 16 amino acids. Germline loops: CDR1 MDHEN, CDR2 SYDVKM. The CDR3 region is CASSPDRATNTGELFF. The CDR3 DNA is TGTGCCAGCAGCCCTGACAGGGCAACGAACACCGGGGAGCTGTTTTTT. Full variable domain (missing parts from reference TRBV28 and TRBJ2-2): DVKVTQSSRYLVKRTGEKVFLECVQDMDHENMFWYRQDPGLGLRLIYFSYDVKMKEKGDIPEGYSVSREKKERFSLILESASTNQTSMYLCASSPDRATNTGELFFGEGSRLTVL.

This sequence joins TRBV7-2 and TRBJ2-2; 12 positions agree with TRBD2. With V trimmed by 1 base and J by 5 bases, 2 bases remained unmatched. The CDR3 totals 16 residues. Per germline, CDR1 SGHTA and CDR2 FQGNSA. CDR3 residues: CASSLGGLAGTGELFF. CDR3 nucleotides: TGTGCCAGCAGCTTAGGAGGACTAGCGGGAACCGGGGAGCTGTTTTTT. The full variable domain, with the rest looked up from reference TRBV7-2 and TRBJ2-2, is GAGVSQSPSNKVTEKGKDVELRCDPISGHTALYWYRQSLGQGLEFLIYFQGNSAPDKSGLPSDRFSAERTGGSVSTLTIQRTQQEDSAVYLCASSLGGLAGTGELFFGEGSRLTVL.

The chain joins TRBV19 to TRBJ2-2; possibly TRBD1 for D (6 bases). This CDR3 is built from 15 residues. The V gene lost 0 bases and the J gene lost 5 bases, with 10 bases spanning the gap. Germline CDR1 is LNHDA and CDR2 is SQIVND (reference sequence). CDR3 in amino acids: CASSIDRGETGELFF. The CDR3 DNA sequence: TGTGCCAGTAGTATAGACAGGGGAGAGACCGGGGAGCTGTTTTTT.

This clonotype was picked up a small number of times. This sequence joins TRBV12-3 or TRBV12-4 and TRBJ1-1; TRBD1 might be the D (6 bases). Trimming took off 7 bases at V and 0 bases at J, with 12 bases between the two ends. This CDR3 is built from 14 residues. The CDR3 nucleotides read TGTGCCAGCACTTCCCAGGGGATGAACACTGAAGCTTTCTTT. It codes for CASTSQGMNTEAFF.

This clonotype occurred a few times. CDR3 protein: CASSVEGRGEGEAFF. The CDR3 bases are TGTGCCAGCAGCGTAGAGGGTCGAGGGGAGGGTGAAGCTTTCTTT. V and J are TRBV9 and TRBJ1-1; D might be TRBD1 (5 bases). Trimming shortened V by 0 bases and J by 7 bases, and 16 bases separated the two germline ends. The germline CDR1 and CDR2 sequences are SGDLS and YYNGEE. This CDR3 spans 15 amino acids.

This clonotype has only a few counts. The chain couples TRBV19 to TRBJ2-3, with unresolved D. The V end was cut by 3 bases, the J end by 7 bases, with 8 bases between. The CDR3 totals 12 residues. Germline CDR1 is LNHDA and CDR2 is SQIVND (reference sequence). The CDR3 sequence is CASSMVGNTQYF. CDR3 in DNA: TGTGCCAGTAGTATGGTGGGGAATACGCAGTATTTT.

This sequence joins TRBV10-3 and TRBJ2-7; possible D gene TRBD2, 6 bases. Trimming left V 0 bases short and J 3 bases short, with 15 bases between. The CDR3 has 16 residues. Per germline, CDR1 ENHRY and CDR2 SYGVKD. CDR3 protein: CAISESRLLGSYEQYF. CDR3 DNA: TGTGCCATCAGTGAGTCACGGCTCCTCGGGAGCTACGAGCAGTACTTC.

The gene calls are TRBV25-1 and TRBJ2-7, with D unresolved. The CDR3 has 14 amino acids. The germline V gene encodes CDR1 MGHDK and CDR2 SYGVNS. V lost 4 bases, J lost 3 bases, and 13 bases lay in between. CDR3 sequence: CASSGDGGGYEQYF. The CDR3 DNA sequence: TGTGCCAGCAGTGGCGATGGCGGTGGCTACGAGCAGTACTTC.

This chain links TRBV24-1 with TRBJ1-5, with D unclear. Trimming took off 3 bases at V and 11 bases at J, with 13 bases between the two ends. The germline V gene has CDR1 KGHDR and CDR2 SFDVKD. This CDR3 contains 13 residues. This CDR3 reads CATSDPDKSTQHF. CDR3 sequence (DNA): TGTGCCACCAGTGATCCTGATAAGAGCACCCAGCATTTT.

This sequence joins TRBV5-1 and TRBJ2-1; 8 bases align to TRBD2. Germline assignment: CDR1 SGHRS and CDR2 YFSETQ. With V trimmed by 5 bases and J by 4 bases, 11 bases remained unmatched. This CDR3 contains 16 residues. CDR3 in amino acids: CASRPLAAGSYNEQFF. As DNA, the CDR3 is TGCGCCAGCAGGCCACTAGCGGCGGGATCTTACAATGAGCAGTTCTTC. The whole variable domain, filled in from reference TRBV5-1 and TRBJ2-1, reads KAGVTQTPRYLIKTRGQQVTLSCSPISGHRSVSWYQQTPGQGLQFLFEYFSETQRNKGNFPGRFSGRQFSNSRSEMNVSTLELGDSALYLCASRPLAAGSYNEQFFGPGTRLTVL.

The chain links TRBV7-9 to TRBJ1-4; D gene ambiguous. The V gene's germline CDR1 is SEHNR and CDR2 FQNEAQ (reference sequence). This CDR3 contains 13 residues. V lost 4 bases and J 1 base, leaving 4 bases between the germline ends. The CDR3 DNA reads TGTGCCAGCAGCTGGGAAACTAATGAAAAACTGTTTTTT. Translating gives CASSWETNEKLFF.

This clonotype was detected only a few times. The V call is TRBV12-3 or TRBV12-4, the J call TRBJ1-1; the D is unclear. V was pared by 7 bases and J by 8 bases, with 14 bases between. The length of the CDR3 is 12 residues. The CDR3 coding sequence is TGTGCCAGCACTCGTCTCGATCGAGAAGCTTTCTTT. It codes for CASTRLDREAFF.

The rearrangement links TRBV5-1 to TRBJ2-2, with D possibly being TRBD1 or TRBD2 (5 bases each). The germline CDR1 and CDR2 sequences are SGHRS and YFSETQ. V was trimmed by 0 bases and J by 6 bases, leaving 12 bases between them. The CDR3 is 15 amino acids. CDR3 in amino acids: CASSLAGMGAGELFF. In DNA, the CDR3 is TGCGCCAGCAGCTTGGCCGGGATGGGGGCCGGGGAGCTGTTTTTT.

The rearrangement links TRBV11-3 to TRBJ2-7; 9 bases map to TRBD2. Germline trimming cut 5 bases from V and 2 bases from J; bases unmatched to any gene: 7. Per the germline V gene, CDR1 is SGHNT and CDR2 is YENEEA. The CDR3 consists of 15 residues. CDR3 DNA sequence: TGTGCCAGCAGCATGGGGGCGGGAGGGCCCTACGAGCAGTACTTC. Translating gives CASSMGAGGPYEQYF.

In its sample, this clonotype was seen a few times. The chain couples TRBV5-1 to TRBJ1-2, with 7 bases aligning to TRBD1. This CDR3 is built from 15 residues. The J segment lost 6 bases and the V segment lost 0 bases, leaving 8 bases of the junction unmatched. The germline CDR1 and CDR2 sequences are SGHRS and YFSETQ. The CDR3 spells CASSLGGQKSDGYTF. In DNA form, the CDR3 reads TGCGCCAGCAGCTTGGGGGGACAGAAGAGTGATGGCTACACCTTC.

This clonotype occurred a few times. Here the CDR3 reads CASSTTSAPLGGELFF. The DNA for the CDR3 is TGTGCCAGCAGTACCACTAGCGCTCCCCTGGGGGGGGAGCTGTTTTTT. The chain links TRBV6-1 to TRBJ2-2, with TRBD2 identical over 7 bases. The V gene end was trimmed by 5 bases and the J gene end by 8 bases; junction bases not matched to a gene: 14. The CDR3 is 16 amino acids. Germline V gene sequence: CDR1 MNHNS, CDR2 SASEGT.

A word on this clonotype: Given a much more abundant clone one base away, this may be a read error. The genes are TRBV20-1 and TRBJ2-2, with TRBD1 matching over 7 bases. In germline, CDR1 is DFQATT, CDR2 SNEGSKA (reference sequence). This CDR3 contains 17 residues. The CDR3 reads CCATPEPRTGHTGELFF. CDR3 DNA: TGCTGTGCTACCCCCGAGCCAAGGACAGGCCACACCGGGGAGCTGTTTTTT.

The chain recombines TRBV10-3 with TRBJ2-7; D is unresolved. Per germline, CDR1 ENHRY and CDR2 SYGVKD. Trimming removed 4 bases at V and 0 bases at J, with 4 bases between. This CDR3 comprises 12 residues. CDR3 amino acids: CAISVGSYEQYF. The CDR3 nucleotides are TGTGCCATCAGTGTTGGCTCCTACGAGCAGTACTTC.

This clonotype was observed a few times. The chain joins TRBV5-1 to TRBJ2-7; D may be TRBD1 (6 bases). V lost 3 bases and J 5 bases, leaving 24 bases between the germline ends. Germline CDR1 and CDR2: SGHRS and YFSETQ. The CDR3 has 17 residues. The CDR3 DNA is TGCGCCAGCAGCTCCCCCCCTCCCGGACAGCCTCCACACGAGCAGTACGTC. It is translated as CASSSPPPGQPPHEQYV.

There are a few counts of this clonotype. CDR3 coding DNA: TGTGCCAGCAGTTTATATTATTTGGCCCAGGGCGATGAGCAGTTCTTC. Translated: CASSLYYLAQGDEQFF. The chain uses TRBV27 and TRBJ2-1; tentative D call: TRBD1 (5 bases). This CDR3 has 16 amino acids. Germline V gene sequence: CDR1 MNHEY, CDR2 SMNVEV (reference sequence). Trimming shortened V by 1 base and J by 8 bases, and 18 bases separated the two germline ends.

The chain combines TRBV7-2 with TRBJ1-1; 7 bases are shared with TRBD1. Germline assignment: CDR1 SGHTA and CDR2 FQGNSA. This CDR3 spans 14 amino acids. J gave up 2 bases and V 6 bases, and 6 bases lay outside the gene matches. The CDR3 sequence is CASRSAGGNTEAFF. For the CDR3, the DNA is TGTGCCAGCAGATCAGCAGGGGGTAACACTGAAGCTTTCTTT.

The chain has TRBV5-1 and TRBJ1-2; D not resolved. Trimming stripped 4 bases from V and 4 bases from J, with 14 bases between. The CDR3 runs to 14 residues. Per germline, CDR1 SGHRS and CDR2 YFSETQ. The CDR3 sequence is CASSPQQSSYGYTF. Here the CDR3 DNA reads TGCGCCAGCAGCCCGCAACAGTCCAGCTATGGCTACACCTTC.